This T cell receptor beta chain originates from a study of T cell responses to AZD1222 COVID-19 vaccine. Study-wide results and caveats: Donors were largely white British and mainly female; clonal diversity was possibly underestimated. Increases in Spike-specific TCR breadth and depth were seen after two AZD1222 doses.

A word on this clone: No antigen is known for it.

CDR3 length: 12 amino acids. V gave up 5 bases and J gave up 4 bases, with 8 bases separating them. Germline V gene lookup returns CDR1 SGHAT and CDR2 FQNNGV. Some clones are missing from TCRdb's copy, which holds only in-frame ones; the method was immunoSEQ multiplex PCR. The sample has about 150,000 clones; around 90% are singletons. The source was peripheral blood, collected 28 days after the second AZD1222 dose. The chain couples TRBV11-2 to TRBJ1-1; D unclear. This receptor was identified in an adult who received the AZD1222 COVID-19 vaccine. CDR3 residues: CASSRGITEAFF. The CDR3 DNA sequence: TGTGCCAGCAGCCGAGGGATCACTGAAGCTTTCTTT. Together with reference TRBV11-2 and TRBJ1-1, the CDR3 gives the full variable domain: EAGVAQSPRYKIIEKRQSVAFWCNPISGHATLYWYQQILGQGPKLLIQFQNNGVVDDSQLPKDRFSAERLKGVDSTLKIQPAKLEDSAVYLCASSRGITEAFFGQGTRLTVV.